The 11 T cell receptor beta chains given below trace back to one sample, sequenced in a study of blood T cell repertoires in COVID-19 (dated by TCRdb to the early 2020s). The library was obtained by the immunoSEQ multiplex PCR assay. This immuneACCESS table, as held by TCRdb, lists in-frame sequences with V and J called but not all clones. Of the missing ones, under half trace to an unresolved V gene in checked studies; the others have no known cause. The sample table records tens of thousands of clones; around four fifths of these occur just once. The top ten hold roughly an eighth of the sample. Source material: peripheral blood. The receptors come from a human donor in a cohort sampled during active COVID-19.

The rearrangement uses TRBV13 and TRBJ2-5, with 9 bases that match TRBD2. The CDR3 has 15 amino acids. Germline V lookup: CDR1 PRHDT, CDR2 FYEKMQ (reference sequence). The V gene end was trimmed by 8 bases and the J gene end by 0 bases; junction bases not matched to a gene: 7. This chain's CDR3 is CASSAERGDQETQYF. The CDR3, as DNA: TGTGCCAGCTCGGCGGAGCGGGGGGACCAAGAGACCCAGTACTTC.

V gene TRBV30 combines with J gene TRBJ2-7; D might be TRBD1 (6 bases). CDR1 is GTSNPN, CDR2 SVGIG, per germline (reference sequence). The CDR3 spans 15 residues. With 0 bases removed from V and 3 bases from J, the gap between germline ends came to 15 bases. The CDR3: CAWSVRTVVGYEQYF. CDR3 nucleotides: TGTGCCTGGAGTGTCAGGACAGTCGTCGGCTACGAGCAGTACTTC.

This chain uses TRBV12-3 or TRBV12-4 with TRBJ1-2, with TRBD1 matching over 10 bases. CDR3 length: 13 amino acids. V gave up 6 bases and J gave up 6 bases; unmatched junction bases: 4. The chain's CDR3 is CASSRGQGNGYTF. The CDR3 bases are TGTGCCAGCAGCCGGGGACAGGGGAATGGCTACACCTTC.

This clone has a handful of counts. The chain links TRBV3-1 (or the pseudogene TRBV3-2) to TRBJ1-1; D remains ambiguous. Germline V CDR1 and CDR2: LGHDT, YNNKEL (reference sequence). The CDR3 is 13 amino acids. V was shortened by 4 bases and J by 4 bases, with 10 bases between the two germline ends. The DNA of the CDR3 is TGTGCCAGCAGCCCTCATGCGTTCACTGAAGCTTTCTTT. Encoded protein: CASSPHAFTEAFF.

The V and J genes are TRBV5-4 and TRBJ1-3, with 7 positions matching TRBD1. The CDR3 is 14 residues long. Trimming took 3 bases from V and 3 from J; bases not matched to a gene: 3. Per germline, CDR1 SGHNT and CDR2 YYREEE (reference sequence). This chain's CDR3 is CASSSQGNGNTIYF. CDR3 DNA: TGTGCCAGCAGCTCACAGGGGAATGGAAACACCATATATTTT. Filled out from reference TRBV5-4 and TRBJ1-3, the complete variable domain reads ETGVTQSPTHLIKTRGQQVTLRCSSQSGHNTVSWYQQALGQGPQFIFQYYREEENGRGNFPPRFSGLQFPNYSSELNVNALELDDSALYLCASSSQGNGNTIYFGEGSWLTVV.

The chain uses TRBV7-9 and TRBJ1-2; unclear D gene. V shed 5 bases and J shed 4 bases, with 17 bases lying between them. The CDR3 consists of 15 residues. In germline, CDR1 is SEHNR, CDR2 FQNEAQ (reference sequence). The CDR3, as DNA: TGTGCCAGCAGCCCCCGCCAGTACCTTTTCTATGGCTACACCTTC. This translates into CASSPRQYLFYGYTF.

The chain employs TRBV10-2 and TRBJ1-3; maybe TRBD1 (5 bases). The CDR3 has 13 residues. The V end was cut by 7 bases, the J end by 6 bases, with 13 bases between. Germline CDR1 and CDR2: WSHSY and SAAADI. The CDR3 DNA reads TGCGCCAGCATGACAGACTGGGAAAACACCATATATTTT. Protein: CASMTDWENTIYF.

V gene TRBV7-2 combines with J gene TRBJ2-5, with 7 positions matching TRBD1. Trimming took 4 bases from V and 5 from J; bases not matched to a gene: 10. The CDR3 is 15 amino acids. The V gene's germline CDR1 is SGHTA and CDR2 FQGNSA. In DNA form, the CDR3 reads TGTGCCAGCAGCTCGTACAGGGGAATGGGGGAGACCCAGTACTTC. It codes for CASSSYRGMGETQYF.

The chain uses TRBV6-5 and TRBJ1-1, with a tentative D call TRBD1 (5 bases). CDR3 length equals 15 residues. V was cut by 5 bases and J by 2 bases, with 15 bases left in between. The V gene's germline CDR1 is MNHEY and CDR2 SVGAGI. This chain's CDR3 is CASSLQLGENTEAFF. The CDR3 region has the DNA TGTGCCAGCAGTCTCCAGTTAGGGGAAAACACTGAAGCTTTCTTT.

J is TRBJ2-5 and V is TRBV11-2; maybe TRBD1 (6 bases). This CDR3 has 14 amino acids. V was cut by 5 bases and J by 4 bases, with 14 bases left in between. Germline assignment: CDR1 SGHAT and CDR2 FQNNGV. The CDR3 protein is CASSTPSDRETQYF. Written as DNA, the CDR3 is TGTGCCAGCAGCACCCCGTCGGACAGAGAGACCCAGTACTTC. The variable domain in full, with the rest retrieved from reference TRBV11-2 and TRBJ2-5, is EAGVAQSPRYKIIEKRQSVAFWCNPISGHATLYWYQQILGQGPKLLIQFQNNGVVDDSQLPKDRFSAERLKGVDSTLKIQPAKLEDSAVYLCASSTPSDRETQYFGPGTRLLVL.

The chain has TRBV6-2 or TRBV6-3 and TRBJ1-2; D is unclear. The CDR3 has 15 amino acids. The V gene lost 2 bases and the J gene lost 3 bases, with 13 bases spanning the gap. Germline assignment: CDR1 MNHEY and CDR2 SVGEGT. DNA for the CDR3: TGTGCCAGCAGTTACGAGGGCAGGACCTACTATGGCTACACCTTC. Translating gives CASSYEGRTYYGYTF.